The present TCR beta chain was sequenced within a study of vaccination and CD4 T cells after COVID-19. The Oncomine TCR Beta short-read assay was what sequenced the DNA obtained from cultured CD4+ T cells. DNA came from CD4+ T cells after culture. TCRdb recomputed calls from the PCR reads with MiXCR, one row per CDR3 protein. The sample lists 13,000 or so distinct CDR3 sequences, roughly 42% occurring once. Treatment specified: approximately nine-day PBMC culture with coronavirus spike peptide pools or control peptides (ViraFEST assay). Germline CDR1 and CDR2: DFQATT and SNEGSKA (reference sequence). Trimming took 4 bases from V and 2 from J; bases not matched to a gene: 7. This CDR3 contains 15 residues. General study results and limits: In convalescent patients, a median approximately 90% of post-vaccine SARS-CoV-2-reactive clones appeared only after vaccination. In convalescent patients, 304 of 307 vaccine-specific clones were spike mono-reactive.

This clonotype was seen more than once but under ten times. The antigen is undetermined. This TCR was sampled from a human donor who had recovered from COVID-19. The V and J genes are TRBV20-1 and TRBJ2-3; 9 nucleotides line up with TRBD2. What was sequenced was CD4+ T cells from blood, cultured in vitro. CDR3 amino acids: CSANQLAGDTDTQYF. For the CDR3, the DNA is TGCAGTGCTAACCAACTAGCGGGTGACACAGATACGCAGTATTTT.